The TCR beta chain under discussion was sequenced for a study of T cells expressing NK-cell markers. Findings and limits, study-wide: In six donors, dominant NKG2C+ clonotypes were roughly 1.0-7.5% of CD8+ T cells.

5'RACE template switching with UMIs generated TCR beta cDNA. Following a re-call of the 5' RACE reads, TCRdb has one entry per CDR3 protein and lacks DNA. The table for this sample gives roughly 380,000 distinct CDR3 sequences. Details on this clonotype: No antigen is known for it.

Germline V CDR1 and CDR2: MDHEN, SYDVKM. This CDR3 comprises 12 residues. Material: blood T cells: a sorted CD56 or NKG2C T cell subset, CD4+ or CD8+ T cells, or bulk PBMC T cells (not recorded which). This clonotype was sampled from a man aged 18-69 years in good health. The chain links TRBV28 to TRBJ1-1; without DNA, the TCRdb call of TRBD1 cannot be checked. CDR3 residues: CASRGQGIQAFF.